This TCR beta chain derives from a study of control samples from healthy donors and cancer patients. The CDR3 extends over 10 amino acids. V was pared by 7 bases and J by 6 bases, with 8 bases between. Germline CDR1 is SQVTM and CDR2 is ANQGSEA. Produced via immunoSEQ multiplex PCR; TCRdb's table is partial and in-frame only. The sample lists around 19,000 clones, around four fifths occurring once. The TCR originated in a woman aged 70 to 79 with lung cancer. The sample taken for sequencing was PBMCs. This chain links TRBV29-1 with TRBJ2-3; D assignment may be TRBD1 or TRBD2 (5 bases each). CDR3 region: CSGGSDTQYF. CDR3 coding DNA: TGCAGCGGGGGGAGCGATACGCAGTATTTT.